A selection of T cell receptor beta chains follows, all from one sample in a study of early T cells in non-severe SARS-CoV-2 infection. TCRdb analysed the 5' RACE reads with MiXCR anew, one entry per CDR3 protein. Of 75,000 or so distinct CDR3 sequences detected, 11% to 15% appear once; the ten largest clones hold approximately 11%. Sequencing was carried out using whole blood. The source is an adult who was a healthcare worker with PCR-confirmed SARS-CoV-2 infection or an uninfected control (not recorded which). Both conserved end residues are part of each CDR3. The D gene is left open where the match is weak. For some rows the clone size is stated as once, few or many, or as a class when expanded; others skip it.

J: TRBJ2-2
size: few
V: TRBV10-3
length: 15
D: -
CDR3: CAISVRGPDTGELFF
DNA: TGTGCCATCAGCGTAAGGGGCCCGGACACCGGGGAGCTGTTTTTT

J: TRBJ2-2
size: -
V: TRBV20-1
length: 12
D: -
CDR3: CSAKGFTGELFF
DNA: TGCAGTGCCAAGGGGTTCACCGGGGAGCTGTTTTTT

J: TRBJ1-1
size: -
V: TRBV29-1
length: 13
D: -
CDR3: CSVDRVGNTEAFF
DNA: TGCAGCGTTGACAGGGTGGGGAACACTGAAGCTTTCTTT

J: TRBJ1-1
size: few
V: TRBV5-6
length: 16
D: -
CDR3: CASSFWGRRLSTEAFF
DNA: TGTGCCAGCAGCTTCTGGGGGCGACGGCTGAGCACTGAAGCTTTCTTT

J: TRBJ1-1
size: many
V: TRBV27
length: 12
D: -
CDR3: CASSFTTGEAFF
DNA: TGTGCCAGCAGTTTTACGACAGGAGAAGCTTTCTTT

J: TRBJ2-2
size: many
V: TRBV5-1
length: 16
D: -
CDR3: CASSSRTTANTGELFF
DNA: TGCGCCAGCAGCTCACGAACGACCGCGAACACCGGGGAGCTGTTTTTT

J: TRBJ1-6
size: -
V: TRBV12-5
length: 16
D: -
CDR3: CASGEGGGGHNSPLHF
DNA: TGTGCTAGTGGCGAAGGGGGAGGCGGTCATAATTCACCCCTCCACTTT

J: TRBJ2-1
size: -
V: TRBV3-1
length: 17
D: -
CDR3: CASSLSDSTGSYNEQFF
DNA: TGTGCCAGCAGCCTCTCCGATTCGACTGGCTCCTACAATGAGCAGTTCTTC

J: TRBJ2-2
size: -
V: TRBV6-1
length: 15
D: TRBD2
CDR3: CASSVSGVNTGELFF
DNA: TGTGCCAGCAGTGTTAGCGGGGTGAACACCGGGGAGCTGTTTTTT

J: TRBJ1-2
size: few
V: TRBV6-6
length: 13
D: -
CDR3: CASSYGVDYGYTF
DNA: TGTGCCAGCAGTTACGGGGTGGACTATGGCTACACCTTC

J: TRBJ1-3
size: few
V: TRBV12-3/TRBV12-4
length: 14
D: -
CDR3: CASSFSPSGNTIYF
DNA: TGTGCCAGCAGTTTTTCCCCCTCTGGAAACACCATATATTTT

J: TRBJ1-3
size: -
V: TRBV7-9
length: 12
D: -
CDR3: CASSLLGETIYF
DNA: TGTGCCAGCAGCTTATTAGGGGAGACCATATATTTT

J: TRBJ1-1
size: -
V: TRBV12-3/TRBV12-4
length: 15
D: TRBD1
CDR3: CASSRQGGGNTEAFF
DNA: TGTGCCAGCAGTAGACAGGGGGGAGGGAACACTGAAGCTTTCTTT

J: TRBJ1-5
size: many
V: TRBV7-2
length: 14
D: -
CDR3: CASSFDSSNQPQHF
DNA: TGTGCCAGCAGCTTCGACAGTAGCAATCAGCCCCAGCATTTT

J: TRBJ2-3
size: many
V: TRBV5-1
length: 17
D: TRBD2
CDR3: CASSLATLAGASDTQYF
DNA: TGCGCCAGCAGCTTGGCGACGCTAGCGGGGGCGTCAGATACGCAGTATTTT

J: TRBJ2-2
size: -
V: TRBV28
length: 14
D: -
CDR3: CASSTLVSTGELFF
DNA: TGTGCCAGCAGTACTCTAGTCAGCACCGGGGAGCTGTTTTTT